This T cell receptor beta chain is from a study of blood T cell repertoires in COVID-19 (dated by TCRdb to the early 2020s). As for the study more broadly: Samples from collaborators originated in the United States, Italy and Spain and spanned both the acute and convalescent phases of COVID-19. The prospective study material was composed of cDNA or gDNA derived from T cells, B-cell-depleted T cells, or PBMCs. Subjects who had been exposed to COVID-19, were actively infected with it, or had recovered from it provided the deeply sampled blood TCRbeta repertoires that made up the dataset. The repertoires were released in a freely available public database meant as a resource for research on the immune response to SARS-CoV-2. Samples came from the ongoing ImmuneRACE study (first 160 participants) plus 1,254 subjects from 6 global collaborators. A de-identified subject ID, COVID-19 status, age in years and sex were almost always included in the sample metadata. Where available, HLA class I and class II types were obtained from metadata supplied by the sample provider rather than from assay-based typing.

On this clone itself: Its antigen remains unidentified. No base quality information exists; no much larger clone differs at one position.

The germline V gene provides CDR1 SNHLY and CDR2 FYNNEI. Germline trimming: 5 bases from V, 8 bases from J; junction bases outside gene matches: 8. The CDR3 numbers 14 residues from cysteine through phenylalanine. Of all the DNA, just the CDR3 is kept, 42 bases in frame from base 1. The immunoSEQ Assay, a bias-controlled multiplex PCR, was used to amplify TCRbeta CDR3 regions from genomic DNA. The original methods were these. Within the assay, amplification of reference gene primers was used to estimate how many nucleated cells each sample contained. To quantify the absolute abundance of each unique TCRbeta CDR3 rearrangement, sequence reads were collapsed and filtered. For each sample, productive Simpson clonality was calculated as the square root of Simpson's diversity index across productive rearrangements. Entries here come from immuneACCESS through TCRdb and include only in-frame sequences with V and J called. Some clones fail to appear in such tables; in the studies checked, an unresolved V gene covers under half of the shortfall, and the cause of the remainder is unknown. The DNA was the basis for D and trimming; V, J and clone size are from that table. The sample table records 180,000 or so clones; roughly four fifths of these occur just once. Over 2.5% of the sample rests with the top ten.

Each collaborating institution followed its own protocols to collect whole blood in K2EDTA tubes. For TCRbeta analysis, collaborators shipped samples in one of three forms: frozen whole blood, isolated PBMCs, or DNA extracted from either of those sample types. The full study reports these points: The amount of clinical and demographic metadata varied by source and participant and was provided uncurated.

The receptor was isolated from a human donor with acute or convalescent COVID-19. The donor label of this sample is uncertain. Sequencing input: peripheral blood. The chain employs TRBV2 and TRBJ2-1, and 8 junction bases match TRBD1. Here the CDR3 is given as CASSSLGQGDEQFF. The DNA is TGTGCCAGCAGTTCCCTAGGACAGGGCGATGAGCAGTTCTTC.